Below are 26 T cell receptor beta chains sequenced from a single sample in a study of blood T cells in healthy people across ages. A second PCR, run for about 6 to 11 cycles, used a sample-barcoded 5' primer plus a J-beta primer mix. TCRdb independently ran MiXCR on the 5' RACE reads; one entry per CDR3 protein. Altogether roughly 800,000 distinct CDR3 sequences are present, 58% being singletons, with the ten largest covering 20% to 25%. Sequencing was carried out using blood. These receptor sequences come from a man aged 25 to 40 in good health.

This clonotype was observed a handful of times. J is TRBJ2-5 and V is TRBV6-5; D is possibly TRBD1 (6 bases). Gene TRBJ2-7 matches the end of the DNA better, so the J call may be wrong. The CDR3 loop spans 14 amino acids. Germline V CDR1 and CDR2: MNHEY, SVGAGI. CDR3 coding DNA: TGTGCCAGCAGTTCACAGGGACCAGGCTACGAGCAGTACTTC. It translates to CASSSQGPGYEQYF.

CDR3 sequence: CSVVDNAYEQYF. In nucleotides, the CDR3 is TGCAGCGTTGTGGACAATGCCTACGAGCAGTACTTC. The chain joins TRBV29-1 to TRBJ2-4, with TRBD1 as a possible D gene (5 bases). The J call may be faulty, since TRBJ2-7 better matches the DNA end. This CDR3 contains 12 residues. The germline V gene encodes CDR1 SQVTM and CDR2 ANQGSEA.

V and J are TRBV4-1 and TRBJ2-1, with TRBD2 identical over 8 bases. The germline gives CDR1 MGHRA, CDR2 YSYEKL. Trimming took 0 bases from V and 3 from J; bases not matched to a gene: 4. The CDR3 runs to 16 residues. CDR3 region: CASSQDQTSDYNEQFF. As DNA, the CDR3 is TGCGCCAGCAGCCAAGATCAGACTAGCGACTACAATGAGCAGTTCTTC.

J is TRBJ1-2 and V is TRBV10-3; D gene ambiguous. Trimming left V 7 bases short and J 12 bases short, with 18 bases between. The CDR3 contains 12 residues. Germline CDR1 and CDR2: ENHRY and SYGVKD. The CDR3 nucleotides are TGTGCCATCAATCCGGACGGAAACGGCAACACCTTC. The encoded protein is CAINPDGNGNTF.

This rearrangement joins TRBV29-1 to TRBJ2-7; D tentatively reads TRBD1 or TRBD2 (7 bases each). The germline V and J ends were trimmed by 8 bases and 1 base, with 15 bases remaining between them. The CDR3 is 13 amino acids. Germline CDR1 reads SQVTM; CDR2 reads ANQGSEA. The CDR3 region is CSRGEGQSYEQYF. Here the CDR3 DNA reads TGCAGCCGGGGGGAGGGACAGTCCTACGAGCAGTACTTC.

The chain uses TRBV24-1 and TRBJ2-1; the D gene is possibly TRBD1 (5 bases). The J call could be wrong; TRBJ2-7 is a better fit for the DNA end. Germline CDR1 reads KGHDR; CDR2 reads SFDVKD. This CDR3 has 14 residues. The CDR3 region is CATSVGVGYNEQYF. The DNA for the CDR3 is TGTGCCACCAGTGTAGGGGTTGGGTACAATGAGCAGTACTTC.

The V call is TRBV27, the J call TRBJ2-7, with a weak D call TRBD2 (7 bases). The CDR3 is 14 residues long. The ends were cut back, 7 bases at V and 3 bases at J, with 16 bases in the middle. Germline values: CDR1 MNHEY, CDR2 SMNVEV (reference sequence). CDR3 sequence reads: CASTRRGGLYEQYF. CDR3 sequence (DNA): TGTGCCAGCACCCGAAGGGGGGGACTCTACGAGCAGTACTTC.

This clonotype was detected a few times. The chain has TRBV12-3 or TRBV12-4 and TRBJ1-6; D possibly corresponds to TRBD1 (5 bases). Between the trimmed V and J ends, which lost 6 bases and 10 bases, there was a span of 16 bases. The CDR3 sequence is 14 residues long. CDR3 DNA sequence: TGTGCCAGCAGCGAGTGGGGGATAGGGTCACCCCTCCACTTT. Translated: CASSEWGIGSPLHF.

This clonotype appeared a few times. This chain links TRBV28 with TRBJ2-5; 7 bases map to TRBD2. The CDR3 sequence is 14 residues long. The trim removed 6 bases at V and 4 bases at J, leaving 8 bases unmatched. Looked up from germline, CDR1 is MDHEN and CDR2 is SYDVKM. CDR3 amino acids: CASSHVGRPETQYF. The DNA for the CDR3 is TGTGCCAGCAGCCATGTCGGGAGGCCAGAGACCCAGTACTTC.

CDR3 sequence (DNA): TGTGCCATCGGAGGGACTAGCGGGACCGAAGAGACCCAGTACTTC. Translation gives CAIGGTSGTEETQYF. The rearrangement links TRBV10-3 to TRBJ2-5; 13 positions match TRBD2. The CDR3 extends over 15 amino acids. The V and J ends lost 8 bases and 3 bases, in that order; junction bases with no gene match: 6. From germline, CDR1 is ENHRY and CDR2 SYGVKD.

The V and J genes are TRBV12-3 or TRBV12-4 and TRBJ2-7; D is uncertain. The CDR3 sequence is 13 residues long. Trimming removed 5 bases from V and 6 bases from J, with 14 bases in between. The CDR3: CASSNSLVGEQYF. CDR3 DNA: TGTGCCAGCAGTAACAGCTTAGTAGGCGAGCAGTACTTC.

The J gene is TRBJ2-3, the V gene TRBV4-1; a possible D gene is TRBD1 (5 bases). Looked up from germline, CDR1 is MGHRA and CDR2 is YSYEKL. Between the trimmed V and J ends, which lost 0 bases and 6 bases, there was a span of 10 bases. The CDR3 has 14 residues. CDR3 coding DNA: TGCGCCAGCAGCCAAGATCGGGCAGGGGATACGCAGTATTTT. Protein product: CASSQDRAGDTQYF.

The chain combines TRBV29-1 with TRBJ2-1; unclear D gene. Trimming shortened V by 6 bases and J by 0 bases, and 15 bases separated the two germline ends. The CDR3 loop spans 15 amino acids. From germline, CDR1 is SQVTM and CDR2 ANQGSEA. The CDR3: CSVPARSSSYNEQFF. The CDR3 DNA sequence: TGCAGCGTCCCGGCCCGGTCGAGCTCCTACAATGAGCAGTTCTTC.

This clonotype turned up a few times. The V call is TRBV5-1, the J call TRBJ2-5; 7 bases fit TRBD1. The CDR3 has 15 residues. Looked up from germline, CDR1 is SGHRS and CDR2 is YFSETQ. V was clipped by 2 bases and J by 3 bases; unmatched bases: 7. CDR3 amino acids: CASSFTGTEEETQYF. The DNA of the CDR3 is TGCGCCAGCAGCTTTACCGGGACAGAAGAAGAGACCCAGTACTTC.

The V call is TRBV20-1, the J call TRBJ2-1, with a possible D match to TRBD2 (6 bases). In germline, CDR1 is DFQATT, CDR2 SNEGSKA (reference sequence). Trimming cost V 5 bases and J 8 bases, with 19 bases left between them. The CDR3 has 14 amino acids. CDR3 coding DNA: TGCAGTGCTGACCCGGGACTCCAACGACATGAGCAGTTCTTC. Amino acid sequence: CSADPGLQRHEQFF.

This rearrangement joins TRBV12-3 or TRBV12-4 to TRBJ2-3, with 11 bases matching TRBD2. Trimming at V came to 3 bases and at J to 7 bases, leaving 6 bases not matched to a gene. The CDR3 spans 15 residues. The CDR3 spells CASSFSGGAKNTQYF. CDR3 coding DNA: TGTGCCAGCAGTTTTAGCGGGGGGGCCAAAAATACGCAGTATTTT.

This clonotype was detected only a few times. One end of the junction is discordant with germline, which a read error may explain. The chain is built from TRBV10-3 and TRBJ2-3, with 9 bases fitting TRBD2. Per the germline V gene, CDR1 is ENHRY and CDR2 is SYGVKD. This CDR3 comprises 16 residues. CDR3 nucleotide sequence: TGTGCCATCAGTGAGCGATCCGGGACTAGCATAGATACGCAGTATTTT. This encodes CAISERSGTSIDTQYF.

This chain links TRBV28 with TRBJ2-7; maybe TRBD1 (5 bases). Deletions cut 4 bases from V and 3 bases from J, with 16 bases between. Germline V CDR1 and CDR2: MDHEN, SYDVKM. This CDR3 contains 15 residues. The CDR3 nucleotides are TGTGCCAGCAGTTCTCCTACGACAGCCGGCTACGAGCAGTACTTC. As protein: CASSSPTTAGYEQYF. The full variable domain, in which reference TRBV28 and TRBJ2-7 provide the parts outside the CDR3, is DVKVTQSSRYLVKRTGEKVFLECVQDMDHENMFWYRQDPGLGLRLIYFSYDVKMKEKGDIPEGYSVSREKKERFSLILESASTNQTSMYLCASSSPTTAGYEQYFGPGTRLTVT.

V gene TRBV25-1 combines with J gene TRBJ1-6; TRBD1 aligns across 9 bases. The V gene's germline CDR1 is MGHDK and CDR2 SYGVNS. V gave up 7 bases and J gave up 11 bases; unmatched junction bases: 6. This CDR3 is 13 amino acids long. The CDR3 region has the DNA TGTGCCAGCAAACAGGGGGCGAGGCCACCCCTCCACTTT. This codes for CASKQGARPPLHF.

V usage is TRBV5-6 and J usage is TRBJ2-3, with 7 bases that match TRBD1. Per germline, CDR1 SGHDT and CDR2 YYEEEE. Losses at the gene ends were 2 bases for V and 6 bases for J; bases not matched to a gene: 6. The CDR3 length is 14 residues. The CDR3 bases are TGTGCCAGCAGCTTAGACAGGGTTGAGGATACGCAGTATTTT. It codes for CASSLDRVEDTQYF.

J is TRBJ2-4 and V is TRBV6-2 or TRBV6-3; D possibly corresponds to TRBD1 (6 bases). Germline V CDR1 and CDR2: MNHEY, SVGEGT. The CDR3 extends over 18 amino acids. Trimming removed 4 bases at V and 0 bases at J, with 19 bases between. This CDR3 is CASSSGHVGGLAKNIQYF. The CDR3 DNA reads as TGTGCCAGCAGTTCGGGACACGTTGGGGGTCTAGCCAAAAACATTCAGTACTTC.

Only a few counts were recorded for this clonotype. This chain uses TRBV29-1 with TRBJ2-1; 8 bases align to TRBD2. Trimming took 6 bases from V and 8 from J; bases not matched to a gene: 9. From germline, CDR1 is SQVTM and CDR2 ANQGSEA. This CDR3 has 13 amino acids. This CDR3 reads CSVISSGSDEQFF. The CDR3 nucleotides are TGCAGCGTAATATCCAGCGGGAGTGATGAGCAGTTCTTC.

This clonotype has ten or more counts. The CDR3 DNA sequence: TGCAGTGCTAGAGATCTAGCGGGCTACGAGCAGTACTTC. Translation gives CSARDLAGYEQYF. The chain recombines TRBV20-1 with TRBJ2-7; 8 nucleotides match TRBD2. Germline assignment: CDR1 DFQATT and CDR2 SNEGSKA (reference sequence). Trimming removed 0 bases from V and 3 bases from J; junction bases left unmatched: 1. CDR3 size: 13 residues.

This chain uses TRBV28 with TRBJ2-7, with D perhaps TRBD1 (6 bases). CDR1 and CDR2 (germline): MDHEN, SYDVKM. V gave up 7 bases and J gave up 0 bases, with 19 bases separating them. The CDR3 is made up of 16 amino acids. CDR3 nucleotide sequence: TGTGCCAGCAACACCCCGGGACATTTCACCTCCTACGAGCAGTACTTC. This translates into CASNTPGHFTSYEQYF.

V is TRBV7-2 and J is TRBJ1-5, with D tentatively TRBD1 (5 bases). The CDR3 is 14 amino acids. V was pared by 4 bases and J by 7 bases, with 14 bases between. The germline V gene has CDR1 SGHTA and CDR2 FQGNSA. CDR3 sequence reads: CASSSGLVQQPQHF. The CDR3 DNA sequence: TGTGCCAGCAGCTCAGGGTTGGTACAGCAGCCCCAGCATTTT. Based on the CDR3 plus reference TRBV7-2 and TRBJ1-5, the full variable domain is GAGVSQSPSNKVTEKGKDVELRCDPISGHTALYWYRQSLGQGLEFLIYFQGNSAPDKSGLPSDRFSAERTGGSVSTLTIQRTQQEDSAVYLCASSSGLVQQPQHFGDGTRLSIL.

V and J are TRBV20-1 and TRBJ2-7; D unresolved. The last part of the DNA fits TRBJ2-4 better; the J call may be wrong. CDR1 is DFQATT, CDR2 SNEGSKA, per germline (reference sequence). The CDR3 consists of 14 residues. The DNA of the CDR3 is TGCAGTGCTAGACCCAGTAGGAGTAAAAACATTCAGTACTTC. Its translation: CSARPSRSKNIQYF.